Listed below are T cell receptor beta chains from one sample, sequenced in a study of blood T cell repertoires in COVID-19. Produced via immunoSEQ multiplex PCR; TCRdb's table is partial and in-frame only. The sample records 160,000 or so clones, 88% being singletons. The sequenced material came from PBMCs or T cells enriched from blood (not recorded which). Receptor source: a woman aged 50 to 60 who had recovered from COVID-19. Each CDR3 is given with its conserved first and last residue. D genes are given only for firm matches. Where a row states a size, it is once, few, many or the class of an expanded clone; other rows omit it.

v_call: TRBV7-8
j_call: TRBJ1-1
clone_size: -
d_call: -
cdr3_aa: CASSLSLGKNTEAFF
cdr3_nt: TGTGCCAGCAGCTTATCGCTGGGCAAGAACACTGAAGCTTTCTTT

v_call: TRBV9
j_call: TRBJ2-3
clone_size: -
d_call: TRBD2
cdr3_aa: CASSAVAGGSTDTQYF
cdr3_nt: TGTGCCAGCAGCGCGGTAGCGGGGGGGAGCACAGATACGCAGTATTTT

v_call: TRBV6-5
j_call: TRBJ1-1
clone_size: -
d_call: -
cdr3_aa: CASSRGNTEAFF
cdr3_nt: TGTGCCAGCTCCCGGGGGAACACTGAAGCTTTCTTT

v_call: TRBV4-3
j_call: TRBJ1-4
clone_size: -
d_call: TRBD1
cdr3_aa: CASSQEVRGPGGRLFF
cdr3_nt: TGCGCCAGCAGCCAAGAGGTCCGGGGTCCAGGGGGGAGACTGTTTTTT

v_call: TRBV19
j_call: TRBJ1-1
clone_size: -
d_call: TRBD1
cdr3_aa: CASSPRDRGNTEAFF
cdr3_nt: TGTGCCAGTAGTCCCCGGGACAGGGGGAACACTGAAGCTTTCTTT

v_call: TRBV19
j_call: TRBJ1-1
clone_size: -
d_call: TRBD1
cdr3_aa: CASTPGQGVYLNTEAFF
cdr3_nt: TGTGCCAGTACTCCGGGACAGGGGGTCTATTTGAACACTGAAGCTTTCTTT

v_call: TRBV4-2
j_call: TRBJ1-6
clone_size: -
d_call: TRBD1
cdr3_aa: CASSQDGGGSSPLHF
cdr3_nt: TGTGCCAGCAGCCAAGATGGAGGGGGCTCTTCACCCCTCCACTTT

v_call: TRBV6-5
j_call: TRBJ1-2
clone_size: -
d_call: -
cdr3_aa: CASSYPQGYGYTF
cdr3_nt: TGTGCCAGCAGTTACCCACAGGGATATGGCTACACCTTC

v_call: TRBV7-9
j_call: TRBJ2-2
clone_size: -
d_call: TRBD2
cdr3_aa: CASSWPGLAGVDTGELFF
cdr3_nt: TGTGCCAGCAGCTGGCCGGGACTAGCGGGGGTAGACACCGGGGAGCTGTTTTTT

v_call: TRBV7-2
j_call: TRBJ2-7
clone_size: -
d_call: TRBD2
cdr3_aa: CASSLVLAGGAKRYEQYF
cdr3_nt: TGTGCCAGCAGCTTAGTCCTAGCGGGGGGGGCTAAGAGGTACGAGCAGTACTTC

v_call: TRBV12-3/TRBV12-4
j_call: TRBJ1-1
clone_size: -
d_call: -
cdr3_aa: CASSLRENTEAFF
cdr3_nt: TGTGCCAGCAGTTTGAGGGAGAACACTGAAGCTTTCTTT

v_call: TRBV7-3
j_call: TRBJ2-5
clone_size: -
d_call: -
cdr3_aa: CASSLNPGRGETQYF
cdr3_nt: TGTGCCAGCAGCTTAAACCCTGGGCGGGGAGAGACCCAGTACTTC

v_call: TRBV9
j_call: TRBJ2-3
clone_size: -
d_call: TRBD2
cdr3_aa: CASSGLTSGGPDTQYF
cdr3_nt: TGTGCCAGCAGCGGCTTGACTAGCGGGGGGCCTGATACGCAGTATTTT

v_call: TRBV7-9
j_call: TRBJ2-6
clone_size: -
d_call: TRBD1
cdr3_aa: CASSPDRGQRGSGANVLTF
cdr3_nt: TGTGCCAGCAGCCCAGACAGGGGGCAGAGGGGATCTGGGGCCAACGTCCTGACTTTC

v_call: TRBV5-1
j_call: TRBJ2-7
clone_size: -
d_call: TRBD1
cdr3_aa: CASSRGTGVFYEQYF
cdr3_nt: TGCGCCAGCAGCCGGGGGACAGGGGTTTTCTACGAGCAGTACTTC

v_call: TRBV7-2
j_call: TRBJ1-5
clone_size: -
d_call: -
cdr3_aa: CASSATRQDQPQHF
cdr3_nt: TGTGCCAGCAGCGCAACCAGACAGGATCAGCCCCAGCATTTT

v_call: TRBV5-8
j_call: TRBJ1-1
clone_size: -
d_call: -
cdr3_aa: CASSFFSGRGEAFF
cdr3_nt: TGTGCCAGCAGTTTCTTCTCGGGGAGAGGTGAAGCTTTCTTT

v_call: TRBV19
j_call: TRBJ2-1
clone_size: -
d_call: -
cdr3_aa: CASSTQTYNEQFF
cdr3_nt: TGTGCCAGTAGTACCCAGACCTACAATGAGCAGTTCTTC

v_call: TRBV30
j_call: TRBJ1-3
clone_size: -
d_call: -
cdr3_aa: CAWTRSGLAGNTIYF
cdr3_nt: TGTGCCTGGACCCGAAGTGGACTCGCTGGAAACACCATATATTTT

v_call: TRBV29-1
j_call: TRBJ2-1
clone_size: -
d_call: TRBD2
cdr3_aa: CSVTGGGNEQFF
cdr3_nt: TGCAGCGTTACCGGGGGAGGGAATGAGCAGTTCTTC

v_call: TRBV28
j_call: TRBJ1-4
clone_size: once
d_call: TRBD1
cdr3_aa: CASSLGQGGGKLFF
cdr3_nt: TGTGCCAGCAGTTTAGGACAGGGAGGAGGAAAACTGTTTTTT

v_call: TRBV5-4
j_call: TRBJ1-6
clone_size: once
d_call: TRBD1
cdr3_aa: CASSLGQGGDSPLHF
cdr3_nt: TGTGCCAGCAGCTTGGGACAGGGCGGTGATTCACCCCTCCACTTT